Each of the 23 T cell receptor beta chains below was sequenced from the same sample in a study of blood T cell repertoires in COVID-19 (TCRdb year 2020). The library was built by means of the immunoSEQ multiplex PCR assay. This is the immuneACCESS table as TCRdb keeps it, with only in-frame sequences that have V and J called. A part of the clones is gone; compared with another copy, unresolved V genes explain less than half, and the rest is unexplained. The sample includes hundreds of thousands of clones, with 70% to 85% observed a single time. The ten largest make up over 7.5% of the sample. The sequenced material came from peripheral blood. The receptors were gathered from an older man with acute or convalescent COVID-19.

V and J are TRBV6-5 and TRBJ2-7; maybe TRBD1 (5 bases). The V gene lost 6 bases and the J gene lost 2 bases, with 8 bases spanning the gap. CDR1 and CDR2 (germline): MNHEY, SVGAGI. The CDR3 extends over 12 amino acids. CDR3 DNA sequence: TGTGCCAGCAGAACGACAGCCTACGAGCAGTACTTC. It yields the protein CASRTTAYEQYF.

The rearrangement links TRBV6-1 to TRBJ2-7; possibly TRBD1 for D (6 bases). V lost 2 bases and J lost 0, with 20 bases in between. The germline V gene encodes CDR1 MNHNS and CDR2 SASEGT. The CDR3 contains 18 residues. Written as DNA, the CDR3 is TGTGCCAGCAGTGAACAAGTTGCCGGGACAAGGAGCTCCTACGAGCAGTACTTC. Translation gives CASSEQVAGTRSSYEQYF.

This chain uses TRBV25-1 with TRBJ1-3, with TRBD1 matching over 8 bases. V gave up 3 bases and J gave up 2 bases; unmatched junction bases: 3. Germline V gene sequence: CDR1 MGHDK, CDR2 SYGVNS. The CDR3 extends over 15 amino acids. The CDR3 sequence is CASSDTGGAGNTIYF. The CDR3 DNA is TGTGCCAGCAGTGACACAGGGGGAGCTGGAAACACCATATATTTT.

This chain joins TRBV7-3 and TRBJ2-1; 10 positions agree with TRBD1. V lost 4 bases, J lost 4 bases, and 4 bases stayed unmatched. The CDR3 is 15 residues long. The germline gives CDR1 SGHTA, CDR2 FQGTGA. DNA of the CDR3: TGTGCCAGCAGCTCCCGGGACAGGGGTTACAATGAGCAGTTCTTC. Its translation is CASSSRDRGYNEQFF.

This rearrangement joins TRBV2 to TRBJ1-6; 8 bases map to TRBD1. J gave up 6 bases and V 5 bases, and 6 bases lay outside the gene matches. The germline V gene encodes CDR1 SNHLY and CDR2 FYNNEI. This CDR3 spans 15 amino acids. CDR3: CASSLNGQGNSPLHF. CDR3 nucleotides: TGTGCCAGCAGTTTGAACGGACAGGGTAATTCACCCCTCCACTTT.

This rearrangement joins TRBV20-1 to TRBJ2-1; 9 bases agree with TRBD2. The trim removed 3 bases at V and 8 bases at J, leaving 14 bases unmatched. Germline values: CDR1 DFQATT, CDR2 SNEGSKA (reference sequence). The CDR3 loop spans 16 amino acids. CDR3 in amino acids: CSASSRGRALADEQFF. CDR3 in DNA: TGCAGTGCTAGTTCTCGCGGGAGGGCCTTAGCCGATGAGCAGTTCTTC.

This clone was counted a single time. V gene TRBV6-5 combines with J gene TRBJ2-7, with unresolved D. This CDR3 is built from 11 residues. Germline CDR1 MNHEY, CDR2 SVGAGI. V shed 8 bases and J shed 7 bases, with 12 bases lying between them. In DNA, the CDR3 is TGTGCCAGCCTGGCGGCCTTGGAGCAGTACTTC. Its translation: CASLAALEQYF.

In this sample, this clone turned up once. This chain links TRBV6-5 with TRBJ2-7, with 8 nucleotides matching TRBD1. Germline lookup yields CDR1 MNHEY and CDR2 SVGAGI. V lost 8 bases to trimming and J lost 3 bases; unmatched junction nucleotides: 3. The CDR3 is 12 amino acids. The CDR3 coding sequence is TGTGCCAGCCGGACAGGGAGCTACGAGCAGTACTTC. The encoded protein is CASRTGSYEQYF.

With regard to this clone: Other DNA sequences in the sample encode the same CDR3. The CDR3 is CASSYSSGSYNEQFF. The DNA of the CDR3 is TGTGCCAGCAGTTACTCGAGCGGGAGCTACAATGAGCAGTTCTTC. The chain joins TRBV6-5 to TRBJ2-1; 8 bases line up with TRBD2. The CDR3 covers 15 residues. After removal of 0 bases from V and 3 bases from J, the junction contained 1 base not matched to a gene. Germline-derived CDR1 and CDR2 are MNHEY and SVGAGI.

The DNA for the CDR3 is TGCAGTGCACAGGGCCCCTACGAGCAGTACTTC. Translated: CSAQGPYEQYF. The J gene is TRBJ2-7, the V gene TRBV20-1; D may be TRBD1 (6 bases). V was shortened by 6 bases and J by 2 bases, with 8 bases between the two germline ends. The germline gives CDR1 DFQATT, CDR2 SNEGSKA (reference sequence). The CDR3 is made up of 11 amino acids.

CDR3 sequence: CASSLNRGLSNEKLFF. The CDR3 DNA sequence: TGTGCCAGCAGCTTAAACAGGGGGCTGAGCAATGAAAAACTGTTTTTT. The chain uses TRBV7-8 and TRBJ1-4; TRBD1 aligns across 9 bases. Looked up from germline, CDR1 is SGHVS and CDR2 is FQNEAQ. Trimming cost V 2 bases and J 5 bases; bases outside gene matches: 6. CDR3 size: 16 residues. Complete variable domain (other parts from reference TRBV7-8 and TRBJ1-4): GAGVSQSPRYKVAKRGQDVALRCDPISGHVSLFWYQQALGQGPEFLTYFQNEAQLDKSGLPSDRFFAERPEGSVSTLKIQRTQQEDSAVYLCASSLNRGLSNEKLFFGSGTQLSVL.

In its sample, this clone was seen a few times. The chain employs TRBV18 and TRBJ1-1; maybe TRBD1 (6 bases). The CDR3 consists of 14 residues. V gave up 3 bases and J gave up 5 bases, with 13 bases separating them. CDR1 and CDR2 from the germline V gene are KGHSH and LQKENI. CDR3 sequence: CASSPTGGGTEAFF. CDR3 in DNA: TGTGCCAGCTCACCGACAGGCGGGGGGACTGAAGCTTTCTTT. Full variable domain (outside the CDR3, taken from reference TRBV18 and TRBJ1-1): NAGVMQNPRHLVRRRGQEARLRCSPMKGHSHVYWYRQLPEEGLKFMVYLQKENIIDESGMPKERFSAEFPKEGPSILRIQQVVRGDSAAYFCASSPTGGGTEAFFGQGTRLTVV.

Of note for this clone: A much larger clone is a single base away; this may be a read error. The chain recombines TRBV28 with TRBJ2-7; TRBD1 agrees at 9 bases. The J segment lost 4 bases and the V segment lost 5 bases, leaving 3 bases of the junction unmatched. The germline CDR1 and CDR2 sequences are MDHEN and SYDVKM. This CDR3 is 13 amino acids long. The CDR3 region is CASSPGTGYEQYF. The CDR3 DNA sequence: TGTGCCAGCAGTCCCGGGACAGGGTACGAGCAGTACTTC.

The chain links TRBV5-6 to TRBJ1-6; 7 bases are a match to TRBD1. CDR1 is SGHDT, CDR2 YYEEEE, per germline. The CDR3 is made up of 15 amino acids. Germline trimming cut 4 bases from V and 8 bases from J; bases unmatched to any gene: 9. This CDR3 is CASSGRQGVHSPLHF. The CDR3 DNA sequence: TGTGCCAGCAGCGGGAGACAGGGCGTGCATTCACCCCTCCACTTT.

The chain joins TRBV6-5 to TRBJ2-7; D uncertain. Germline CDR1 reads MNHEY; CDR2 reads SVGAGI. The CDR3 length is 13 residues. Trimming shortened V by 10 bases and J by 5 bases, and 18 bases separated the two germline ends. CDR3 sequence (DNA): TGTGCCACCTTCACTTCCCCCCCTGACGAGCAGTACTTC. Protein sequence: CATFTSPPDEQYF.

The genes are TRBV18 and TRBJ1-2, with 10 bases that match TRBD1. With 3 bases clipped from V and 5 bases from J, the junction kept 6 bases outside the gene matches. CDR3 size: 15 residues. CDR1 KGHSH and CDR2 LQKENI come from the germline V gene. CDR3 residues: CASSPTGQGIYGYTF. In nucleotides, the CDR3 is TGTGCCAGCTCACCCACGGGACAGGGGATTTATGGCTACACCTTC.

This chain joins TRBV28 and TRBJ2-7, with a weak D call TRBD1 (6 bases). Trimming shortened V by 6 bases and J by 6 bases, and 21 bases separated the two germline ends. Germline CDR1 reads MDHEN; CDR2 reads SYDVKM. The CDR3 sequence is 15 residues long. In DNA, the CDR3 is TGTGCCAGCAGCCCCCCCGGGACATTGGGGCGCGAGCAGTACTTC. Translation gives CASSPPGTLGREQYF.

This chain uses TRBV5-4 with TRBJ1-1; 8 bases fit TRBD1. The CDR3 runs 15 residues. Trimming at V came to 3 bases and at J to 2 bases, leaving 6 bases not matched to a gene. CDR1 is SGHNT, CDR2 YYREEE, per germline (reference sequence). CDR3 sequence: CASSSRTGQNTEAFF. The CDR3 nucleotides read TGTGCCAGCAGCTCCCGGACAGGGCAAAACACTGAAGCTTTCTTT.

V is TRBV18 and J is TRBJ2-4; 11 nucleotides match TRBD2. CDR3 length: 16 residues. Per the germline V gene, CDR1 is KGHSH and CDR2 is LQKENI. Trimming at V came to 7 bases and at J to 5 bases, leaving 10 bases not matched to a gene. In DNA, the CDR3 is TGTGCCAGCTTATCCGGGACTAGCGGTAGTCAAAACATTCAGTACTTC. Its translation: CASLSGTSGSQNIQYF.

In its sample, this clone was seen a few times. This chain links TRBV30 with TRBJ1-5; TRBD1 matches at 8 bases. The CDR3 consists of 13 residues. CDR1 and CDR2 from the germline V gene are GTSNPN and SVGIG (reference sequence). J gave up 11 bases and V 2 bases, and 8 bases lay outside the gene matches. The CDR3 DNA reads as TGTGCCTGGAGTCAGGGGTACAGGGGGGCCCAGCATTTT. Translating it yields CAWSQGYRGAQHF.

This clone was recorded once. The rearrangement uses TRBV19 and TRBJ1-5, with 7 bases that match TRBD1. The CDR3 extends over 14 amino acids. Germline V gene lookup returns CDR1 LNHDA and CDR2 SQIVND (reference sequence). Trimming cost V 8 bases and J 7 bases; bases outside gene matches: 11. The DNA of the CDR3 is TGTGCCAGTCGAGCCAGGGGGATAGGACAGCCCCAGCATTTT. This sequence encodes CASRARGIGQPQHF.

The CDR3 DNA sequence: TGTGCCAGCAGCTTGAAAGAGGGAGGGCCGAAGAACGAGCAGTACTTC. Its translation: CASSLKEGGPKNEQYF. This chain links TRBV5-6 with TRBJ2-7, with 7 nucleotides matching TRBD2. CDR1 and CDR2 from the germline V gene are SGHDT and YYEEEE. V shed 1 base and J 5 bases; nucleotides not matched to a gene: 12. The CDR3 extends over 16 amino acids.

The rearrangement uses TRBV27 and TRBJ2-2, with 7 bases identical to TRBD1. The CDR3 covers 13 residues. V shed 6 bases and J 7 bases; nucleotides not matched to a gene: 5. Germline-derived CDR1 and CDR2 are MNHEY and SMNVEV (reference sequence). CDR3 DNA: TGTGCCAGCAGCCCCGGGACAGTCGGGGAGCTGTTTTTT. The encoded protein is CASSPGTVGELFF.